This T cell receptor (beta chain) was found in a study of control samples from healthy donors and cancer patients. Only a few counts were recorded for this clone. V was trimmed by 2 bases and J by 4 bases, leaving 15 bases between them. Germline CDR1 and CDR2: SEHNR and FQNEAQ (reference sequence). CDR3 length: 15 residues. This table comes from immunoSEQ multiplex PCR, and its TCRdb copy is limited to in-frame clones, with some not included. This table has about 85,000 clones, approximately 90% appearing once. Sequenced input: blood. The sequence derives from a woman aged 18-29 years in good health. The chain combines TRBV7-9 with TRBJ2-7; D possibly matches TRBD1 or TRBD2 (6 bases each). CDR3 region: CASSLSGGLAYEQYF. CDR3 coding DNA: TGTGCCAGCAGCTTAAGTGGGGGGCTGGCATACGAGCAGTACTTC.